Listed below are T cell receptor beta chains from one sample, sequenced in a study of CD8 T cells in ankylosing spondylitis. TCRdb recomputed calls from the 5' RACE reads with MiXCR, one row per CDR3 protein. This sample has around 340,000 distinct CDR3 sequences, with approximately 20% found just once. The specimen was blood, either unsorted or a sorted T cell fraction (not recorded which). The receptors shown here come from a male donor with ankylosing spondylitis or in good health (not recorded which). Both conserved end residues are part of each CDR3. The D gene is left open where the match is weak. A row's size may be missing; if present it is once, few, many or a size class.

D gene | J gene | V gene | clone size | CDR3 protein | CDR3 DNA
TRBD2 | TRBJ2-3 | TRBV13 | . | CASSHGGSTDTQYF | TGTGCCAGCAGCCACGGGGGGAGCACAGATACGCAGTATTTT
. | TRBJ2-7 | TRBV10-2 | few | CASCLGGLGEQYF | TGCGCCAGTTGTTTGGGGGGATTGGGGGAGCAGTACTTC
TRBD1 | TRBJ2-2 | TRBV4-1 | once | CASSPRLDRGTGELFF | TGCGCCAGCAGCCCAAGACTGGACAGGGGCACCGGGGAGCTGTTTTTT
. | TRBJ2-7 | TRBV2 | few | CASSEVTATYEQYF | TGTGCCAGCAGTGAAGTGACAGCAACCTACGAGCAGTACTTC
TRBD2 | TRBJ2-3 | TRBV4-1 | few | CASSQEVRLAGITDTQYF | TGCGCCAGCAGCCAGGAGGTGAGACTAGCGGGGATTACAGATACGCAGTATTTT
. | TRBJ2-2 | TRBV1 | . | CTSGDWVTGELFF | TGCACCAGCGGGGACTGGGTGACCGGGGAGCTGTTTTTT
. | TRBJ2-2 | TRBV18 | . | CASSPRGGRSDTGELFF | TGTGCCAGCTCACCACGAGGGGGACGGTCGGACACCGGGGAGCTGTTTTTT
TRBD2 | TRBJ2-7 | TRBV3-1 | few | CASSQENLAGGIEQYF | TGTGCCAGCAGCCAAGAAAATCTAGCGGGGGGAATCGAGCAGTACTTC
. | TRBJ2-7 | TRBV7-8 | . | CASSIHLGQSYEQYF | TGTGCCAGCAGCATCCACCTCGGACAGAGCTACGAGCAGTACTTC
TRBD1 | TRBJ2-1 | TRBV10-3 | . | CAISDGTAYNEQFF | TGTGCCATCAGTGACGGGACAGCGTACAATGAGCAGTTCTTC
. | TRBJ2-7 | TRBV7-9 | . | CASSPSGGHEQYF | TGTGCCAGCAGCCCGTCCGGAGGCCACGAGCAGTACTTC
. | TRBJ2-2 | TRBV9 | few | CASSVGHTGELFF | TGTGCCAGCAGCGTAGGTCACACCGGGGAGCTGTTTTTT
TRBD1 | TRBJ2-5 | TRBV15 | . | CATSRDPLGTGQETQYF | TGTGCCACCAGCAGAGATCCTCTAGGGACAGGCCAAGAGACCCAGTACTTC
. | TRBJ2-3 | TRBV7-2 | few | CASSFETDTQYF | TGTGCCAGCAGCTTCGAGACAGATACGCAGTATTTT
. | TRBJ2-1 | TRBV27 | . | CASIDGDGVTYNEQFF | TGTGCCAGCATCGACGGGGACGGAGTAACCTACAATGAGCAGTTCTTC
. | TRBJ2-7 | TRBV29-1 | . | CSVEGTGTETYEQYF | TGCAGCGTTGAAGGGACCGGGACTGAGACCTACGAGCAGTACTTC
. | TRBJ2-3 | TRBV5-1 | . | CASSLNWGTDTQYF | TGCGCCAGCAGCTTGAACTGGGGCACAGATACGCAGTATTTT
. | TRBJ2-7 | TRBV5-5 | few | CASEAAYEQYF | TGTGCCAGTGAGGCTGCCTACGAGCAGTACTTC
TRBD1 | TRBJ1-4 | TRBV15 | . | CATSNERTGGSKLFF | TGTGCCACCAGCAACGAAAGGACAGGGGGCTCAAAACTGTTTTTT
. | TRBJ2-1 | TRBV30 | . | CAWIKAGASVSYNEQFF | TGTGCCTGGATCAAGGCGGGGGCCTCGGTGTCCTACAATGAGCAGTTCTTC
. | TRBJ2-2 | TRBV28 | few | CASARRTNTGELFF | TGTGCCAGCGCGCGCAGGACGAACACCGGGGAGCTGTTTTTT
. | TRBJ2-3 | TRBV2 | . | CASSEATGGSTDTQYF | TGTGCCAGCAGTGAGGCTACCGGGGGCAGCACAGATACGCAGTATTTT
. | TRBJ2-7 | TRBV12-3/TRBV12-4 | . | CASSLGWGREQYF | TGTGCCAGCAGTTTAGGTTGGGGGCGAGAGCAGTACTTC
. | TRBJ2-7 | TRBV20-1 | . | CSADLDGSSYEQYF | TGCAGTGCTGACCTGGACGGGAGCTCCTACGAGCAGTACTTC
TRBD1 | TRBJ2-2 | TRBV29-1 | . | CSVTGQGTGELFF | TGCAGCGTAACCGGACAGGGGACCGGGGAGCTGTTTTTT
. | TRBJ2-4 | TRBV9 | few | CASSVSQGPQYF | TGTGCCAGCAGCGTTTCTCAGGGCCCTCAGTACTTC
TRBD1 | TRBJ2-7 | TRBV28 | . | CASRPLGQGTSYEQYF | TGTGCCAGCAGGCCCCTTGGACAGGGAACCTCCTACGAGCAGTACTTC
. | TRBJ2-1 | TRBV7-9 | few | CASSPVPGHAGEQFF | TGTGCCAGCAGCCCCGTCCCGGGACATGCGGGGGAGCAGTTCTTC
. | TRBJ2-7 | TRBV12-3/TRBV12-4 | . | CASSLLITEQYF | TGTGCCAGCAGTTTATTGATCACCGAGCAGTACTTC
. | TRBJ2-2 | TRBV30 | . | CAWSVLGQNTGELFF | TGTGCCTGGAGTGTACTGGGGCAGAACACCGGGGAGCTGTTTTTT
TRBD2 | TRBJ2-3 | TRBV2 | few | CASSPRTSKLTDTQYF | TGTGCCAGCAGCCCCCGGACTAGCAAGCTCACAGATACGCAGTATTTT
TRBD2 | TRBJ2-7 | TRBV9 | . | CASSVVFPIAGGRCYEQYF | TGTGCCAGCAGCGTAGTATTTCCCATAGCGGGGGGCCGTTGCTACGAGCAGTACTTC
. | TRBJ2-1 | TRBV29-1 | many | CSVEWAGQQFF | TGCAGCGTTGAATGGGCAGGGCAGCAGTTCTTC
. | TRBJ2-7 | TRBV28 | few | CASSPETGREQYF | TGTGCCAGCAGTCCTGAGACAGGACGGGAGCAGTACTTC
. | TRBJ2-5 | TRBV3-1 | . | CASSQDYPSSETQYF | TGTGCCAGCAGCCAAGATTATCCTAGTTCAGAGACCCAGTACTTC
TRBD1 | TRBJ2-7 | TRBV27 | few | CASRDRGGEQYF | TGTGCCAGCAGGGACAGGGGGGGAGAGCAGTACTTC
. | TRBJ2-3 | TRBV6-6 | few | CASSYTNTQYF | TGTGCCAGCAGTTACACGAATACGCAGTATTTT
. | TRBJ1-2 | TRBV25-1 | . | CASSEGDLLRYGYTF | TGTGCCAGCAGTGAGGGGGACCTCCTCCGCTATGGCTACACCTTC
. | TRBJ2-5 | TRBV12-3/TRBV12-4 | few | CASGFGETQYF | TGTGCCAGCGGGTTTGGAGAGACCCAGTACTTC
. | TRBJ2-1 | TRBV29-1 | few | CSVDGQVYNEQFF | TGCAGCGTTGATGGCCAGGTATACAATGAGCAGTTCTTC
. | TRBJ2-7 | TRBV11-1 | few | CASSYHPSVGTARYEQYF | TGTGCCAGCAGCTATCACCCCTCGGTAGGGACCGCCCGCTACGAGCAGTACTTC
TRBD1 | TRBJ2-3 | TRBV9 | . | CASAVTGVGTDTQYF | TGTGCCAGCGCCGTCACAGGGGTCGGCACAGATACGCAGTATTTT